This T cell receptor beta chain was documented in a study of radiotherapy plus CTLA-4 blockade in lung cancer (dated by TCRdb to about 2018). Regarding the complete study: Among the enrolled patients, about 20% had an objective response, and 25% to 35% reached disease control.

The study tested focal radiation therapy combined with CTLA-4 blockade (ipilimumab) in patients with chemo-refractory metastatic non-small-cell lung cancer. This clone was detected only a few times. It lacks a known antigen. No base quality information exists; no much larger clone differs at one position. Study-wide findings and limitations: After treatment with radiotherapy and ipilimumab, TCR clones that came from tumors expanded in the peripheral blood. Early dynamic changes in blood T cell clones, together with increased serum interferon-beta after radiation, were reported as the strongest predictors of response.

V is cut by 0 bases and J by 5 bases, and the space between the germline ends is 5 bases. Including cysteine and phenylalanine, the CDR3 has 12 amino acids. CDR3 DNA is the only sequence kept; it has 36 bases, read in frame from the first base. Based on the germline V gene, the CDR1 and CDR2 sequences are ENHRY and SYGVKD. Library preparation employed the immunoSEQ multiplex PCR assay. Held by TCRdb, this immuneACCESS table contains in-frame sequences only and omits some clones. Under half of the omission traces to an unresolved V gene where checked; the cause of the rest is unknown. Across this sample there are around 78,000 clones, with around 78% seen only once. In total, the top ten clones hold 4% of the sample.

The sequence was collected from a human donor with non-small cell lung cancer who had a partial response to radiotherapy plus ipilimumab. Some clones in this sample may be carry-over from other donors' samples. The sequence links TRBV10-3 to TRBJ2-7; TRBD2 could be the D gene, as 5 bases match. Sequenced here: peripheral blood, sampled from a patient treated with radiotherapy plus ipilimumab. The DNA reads TGTGCCATCAGTGAGTCCGGGGACGAGCAGTACTTC. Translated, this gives CAISESGDEQYF.